This T cell receptor beta chain was found in a study of identical twins. In regard to this clonotype: Its target is unknown.

General study results and limits: It was possible that invariant MAIT and iNKT cells partly confounded the zero-insertion analyses. There were fewer insertions in abundant cord blood beta clonotypes, but memory repertoires showed no such pattern.

TCRdb ran MiXCR on the 5' RACE reads and lists one entry per CDR3 protein. The sample has around 490,000 distinct CDR3 sequences; 13% to 15% are singletons. The sample also formed part of further work on yellow fever vaccine responses in identical twins.

Sequenced sample: CD4+ T cells sorted from blood. This clonotype originated in a woman under 30 in good health.

The CDR3 DNA sequence: TGTGCCAGCAGCTTGCCAGCGGGAGGCTCCTACAATGAGCAGTTCTTC. This gives the protein CASSLPAGGSYNEQFF. V is TRBV5-4 and J is TRBJ2-1; 9 nucleotides align to TRBD2. Germline CDR1 and CDR2: SGHNT and YYREEE (reference sequence). The CDR3 extends over 16 amino acids. After removal of 1 base from V and 0 bases from J, the junction contained 2 bases not matched to a gene. Supplemented by reference TRBV5-4 and TRBJ2-1, the full variable domain reads ETGVTQSPTHLIKTRGQQVTLRCSSQSGHNTVSWYQQALGQGPQFIFQYYREEENGRGNFPPRFSGLQFPNYSSELNVNALELDDSALYLCASSLPAGGSYNEQFFGPGTRLTVL.